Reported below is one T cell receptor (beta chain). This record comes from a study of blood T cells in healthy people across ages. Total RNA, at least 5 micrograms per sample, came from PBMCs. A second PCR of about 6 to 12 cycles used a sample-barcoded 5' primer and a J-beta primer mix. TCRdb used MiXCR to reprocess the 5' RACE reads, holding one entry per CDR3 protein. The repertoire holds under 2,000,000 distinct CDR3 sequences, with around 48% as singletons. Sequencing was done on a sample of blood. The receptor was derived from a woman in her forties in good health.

The CDR3 spells CSAQSNRDRVEEQYF. The CDR3 nucleotides are TGCAGTGCTCAATCAAACCGGGACAGGGTGGAGGAGCAGTACTTC. This chain links TRBV20-1 with TRBJ2-4, with 9 bases matching TRBD1. The trim removed 5 bases at V and 13 bases at J, leaving 18 bases unmatched. Per germline, CDR1 DFQATT and CDR2 SNEGSKA (reference sequence). There are 15 residues in the CDR3.